Following are 2 T cell receptor beta chains from one sample sequenced in a study of OX40 agonist ivuxolimab in advanced cancers. Generated by immunoSEQ multiplex PCR, the TCRdb table keeps only in-frame clones and is missing some. The data show some 95,000 clones, about 85% seen once. Here the sequenced sample was CD4+ or CD8+ T cells sorted from blood, taken in a trial of the OX40 agonist ivuxolimab. The origin of the receptors is an adult with an advanced solid tumor such as melanoma, head and neck, liver or kidney cancer.

The CDR3 coding sequence is TGTGCCAGCAGCTTAGGTTCGGGTAGGATCTCTGGAAACACCATATATTTT. Amino acid sequence: CASSLGSGRISGNTIYF. The rearrangement joins TRBV7-9 to TRBJ1-3, with no clear D. Germline assignment: CDR1 SEHNR and CDR2 FQNEAQ (reference sequence). Trimming took off 1 base at V and 0 bases at J, with 13 bases between the two ends. This CDR3 contains 17 residues.

The V gene is TRBV18, the J gene TRBJ2-7; the D is unclear. V was cut by 4 bases and J by 3 bases, with 10 bases left in between. This CDR3 has 13 residues. Germline CDR1 is KGHSH and CDR2 is LQKENI. The CDR3 nucleotides are TGTGCCAGCTCACAATCGAAGGGCTACGAGCAGTACGTC. Amino acids: CASSQSKGYEQYV.